The 25 T cell receptor beta chains presented below share a single source sample, sequenced in a study of blood T cells in healthy people across ages. Next came a second PCR, run for about 7 to 12 cycles, which used a sample-barcoded 5' primer along with a J-beta primer mix. TCRdb reprocessed the 5' RACE reads with MiXCR, giving one entry per CDR3 protein. The sample contains more than 1,000,000 distinct CDR3 sequences, around 25% of which appear only once. These data were likewise used in another study, on T cells of mothers and their children.

The sequenced material came from blood. These receptors originate from a girl under 10 years old in good health.

The chain recombines TRBV28 with TRBJ2-5; D call uncertain. The CDR3 is 13 amino acids. Per germline, CDR1 MDHEN and CDR2 SYDVKM. Trimming stripped 7 bases from V and 2 bases from J, with 11 bases between. CDR3 protein: CASNEVTQETQYF. CDR3 nucleotides: TGTGCCAGCAATGAGGTGACACAAGAGACCCAGTACTTC.

The V call is TRBV6-6, the J call TRBJ1-1, with 9 bases identical to TRBD1. CDR1 MNHNY and CDR2 SVGAGI come from the germline V gene (reference sequence). The CDR3 is 15 amino acids. V lost 5 bases, J lost 2 bases, and 6 bases stayed unmatched. CDR3 bases: TGTGCCAGCAGTGTACAGGGGGCGGGAAACACTGAAGCTTTCTTT. Translating it yields CASSVQGAGNTEAFF.

The table lists this clonotype with a few counts. This sequence joins TRBV29-1 and TRBJ1-2; D call uncertain. CDR3 length: 13 amino acids. V lost 4 bases and J lost 0, with 9 bases in between. In germline, CDR1 is SQVTM, CDR2 ANQGSEA. CDR3 bases: TGCAGCGTTGGAGCGGATACTAACTATGGCTACACCTTC. This translates into CSVGADTNYGYTF. The full variable domain, rest sourced from reference TRBV29-1 and TRBJ1-2, is SAVISQKPSRDICQRGTSLTIQCQVDSQVTMMFWYRQQPGQSLTLIATANQGSEATYESGFVIDKFPISRPNLTFSTLTVSNMSPEDSSIYLCSVGADTNYGYTFGSGTRLTVV.

In this sample, this clonotype turned up a few times. The chain joins TRBV5-1 to TRBJ2-5, with a weak D call TRBD1 (5 bases). CDR3 length: 18 amino acids. Trimming stripped 0 bases from V and 5 bases from J, with 23 bases between. Germline CDR1 SGHRS, CDR2 YFSETQ. CDR3 residues: CASSLGVAGSHFRETQYF. CDR3 sequence (DNA): TGCGCCAGCAGCTTGGGGGTTGCAGGGTCCCATTTTCGGGAGACCCAGTACTTC. The full variable domain, rest sourced from reference TRBV5-1 and TRBJ2-5, is KAGVTQTPRYLIKTRGQQVTLSCSPISGHRSVSWYQQTPGQGLQFLFEYFSETQRNKGNFPGRFSGRQFSNSRSEMNVSTLELGDSALYLCASSLGVAGSHFRETQYFGPGTRLLVL.

This clonotype was counted once. The J gene is TRBJ2-3, the V gene TRBV15, with 10 bases that match TRBD1. The length of the CDR3 is 16 residues. The V gene end was trimmed by 3 bases and the J gene end by 3 bases; junction bases not matched to a gene: 6. Germline V gene data show CDR1 as LNHNV and CDR2 as YYDKDF (reference sequence). The CDR3 region has the DNA TGTGCCACCAGCAGGGGGACAGGGGTGGGGACAGATACGCAGTATTTT. Translated: CATSRGTGVGTDTQYF.

The chain links TRBV7-8 to TRBJ1-2, with 7 bases aligning to TRBD1. There are 16 residues in the CDR3. Germline V lookup: CDR1 SGHVS, CDR2 FQNEAQ. The J segment lost 8 bases and the V segment lost 5 bases, leaving 17 bases of the junction unmatched. The CDR3 DNA follows: TGTGCCAGCAGCCCTGAAACAGGGGACTTAGCAGAGGGCTACACCTTC. It yields the protein CASSPETGDLAEGYTF.

This clonotype was seen ten or more times. The chain is built from TRBV29-1 and TRBJ2-5; D is ambiguous. The V end was cut by 4 bases, the J end by 1 base, with 7 bases between. The CDR3 runs to 12 residues. Germline CDR1 and CDR2: SQVTM and ANQGSEA. The CDR3 DNA reads as TGCAGCGTTGTCGGTTCCCAAGAGACCCAGTACTTC. It is translated as CSVVGSQETQYF.

The chain recombines TRBV4-1 with TRBJ1-6; 8 nucleotides line up with TRBD1. CDR1 is MGHRA, CDR2 YSYEKL, per germline. This CDR3 comprises 14 residues. The V segment lost 2 bases and the J segment 10 bases; nucleotides outside the gene matches: 4. This chain's CDR3 is CASSQQGAGSPLHF. The CDR3 nucleotides read TGCGCCAGCAGCCAACAGGGGGCCGGGTCACCCCTCCACTTT.

The sample holds a few counts of this clonotype. J is TRBJ2-3 and V is TRBV24-1; 12 bases agree with TRBD2. Germline CDR1 and CDR2: KGHDR and SFDVKD. V lost 5 bases and J lost 4; bases outside the gene matches: 6. This CDR3 contains 16 residues. CDR3 sequence: CATSVSLAGGSDTQYF. The CDR3, as DNA: TGTGCCACCAGTGTCTCACTAGCGGGAGGTTCAGATACGCAGTATTTT.

This clonotype came up a few times. The rearrangement links TRBV15 to TRBJ1-5, with 8 bases identical to TRBD1. CDR3 length: 14 residues. Germline trimming cut 5 bases from V and 4 bases from J; bases unmatched to any gene: 4. Germline CDR1 reads LNHNV; CDR2 reads YYDKDF (reference sequence). The CDR3 region is CATSAGTGNQPQHF. The CDR3 bases are TGTGCCACCAGCGCCGGGACAGGAAATCAGCCCCAGCATTTT.

The table lists this clonotype with a count of one. CDR3 nucleotide sequence: TGTGCCAGCAGTGCCTTAGGTTCCTATAATTCACCCCTCCACTTT. Its translation: CASSALGSYNSPLHF. This rearrangement joins TRBV28 to TRBJ1-6; D ambiguous. Germline CDR1 and CDR2: MDHEN and SYDVKM. Deletions cut 5 bases from V and 1 base from J, with 9 bases between. The CDR3 has 15 residues. The entire variable domain, with the rest obtained from reference TRBV28 and TRBJ1-6, is as follows: DVKVTQSSRYLVKRTGEKVFLECVQDMDHENMFWYRQDPGLGLRLIYFSYDVKMKEKGDIPEGYSVSREKKERFSLILESASTNQTSMYLCASSALGSYNSPLHFGNGTRLTVT.

Comments on this clonotype: At one end, the junction sequence differs from germline, possibly due to a read error. The chain is built from TRBV29-1 and TRBJ2-5; 7 nucleotides line up with TRBD2. Germline V gene lookup returns CDR1 SQVTM and CDR2 ANQGSEA. This CDR3 region has 13 residues. DNA for the CDR3: TGCAGCGTTCTTAGCGGGCCTCAAGAGACCCTGTACTTC. Translating it yields CSVLSGPQETLYF.

The V gene is TRBV4-1, the J gene TRBJ1-5; D is ambiguous. CDR1 is MGHRA, CDR2 YSYEKL, per germline. This CDR3 contains 15 residues. V was cut by 2 bases and J by 6 bases, with 14 bases left in between. CDR3 nucleotide sequence: TGCGCCAGCAGCCAATCCCAAGAGCACGGTCAGCCCCAGCATTTT. Its translation: CASSQSQEHGQPQHF.

V and J are TRBV10-3 and TRBJ2-5; D remains unclear. Trimming took 3 bases from V and 4 from J, leaving 9 bases between them. In germline, CDR1 is ENHRY, CDR2 SYGVKD. The CDR3 is 13 residues long. DNA for the CDR3: TGTGCCATCAGTGACCCCTTACTAGAGACCCAGTACTTC. This gives the protein CAISDPLLETQYF.

This clonotype was seen a single time. A junction boundary mismatches the germline segment, possibly from a read error. This chain uses TRBV28 with TRBJ2-5; the D gene is possibly TRBD2 (6 bases). The DNA end is a closer match to TRBJ2-7, so the J assignment may be wrong. Germline V gene lookup returns CDR1 MDHEN and CDR2 SYDVKM. This CDR3 contains 13 residues. CDR3 nucleotides: TGTGCCAACAGTGGGGGACTGTCCTACGAGCAGTACTTC. This translates into CANSGGLSYEQYF.

The chain combines TRBV28 with TRBJ2-5; 10 bases align to TRBD2. The DNA end is more similar to TRBJ2-7, so the J call may be wrong. This CDR3 region has 12 residues. Germline loops: CDR1 MDHEN, CDR2 SYDVKM. This chain's CDR3 is CASLGLADEQYF. The CDR3 DNA reads TGTGCCAGCCTCGGACTAGCGGACGAGCAGTACTTC.

This chain links TRBV20-1 with TRBJ1-4, with D perhaps TRBD1 (6 bases). CDR3 length equals 16 residues. Germline V gene lookup returns CDR1 DFQATT and CDR2 SNEGSKA (reference sequence). The V end lost 3 bases, the J end lost 6 bases, and 20 bases lay between the germline ends. DNA of the CDR3: TGCAGTGCTAGCGACAGGTTTGGACGATGGGATGAAAAACTGTTTTTT. This codes for CSASDRFGRWDEKLFF.

The gene calls are TRBV7-9 and TRBJ1-1; 7 nucleotides align to TRBD1. The CDR3 is 15 residues long. Trimming at V came to 3 bases and at J to 2 bases, leaving 6 bases not matched to a gene. The germline gives CDR1 SEHNR, CDR2 FQNEAQ (reference sequence). The CDR3 protein is CASSFLGTVNTEAFF. The CDR3 nucleotides read TGTGCCAGCAGCTTCCTCGGGACAGTTAACACTGAAGCTTTCTTT. Combining the CDR3 with reference TRBV7-9 and TRBJ1-1 gives the whole variable domain DTGVSQNPRHKITKRGQNVTFRCDPISEHNRLYWYRQTLGQGPEFLTYFQNEAQLEKSRLLSDRFSAERPKGSFSTLEIQRTEQGDSAMYLCASSFLGTVNTEAFFGQGTRLTVV.

The rearrangement uses TRBV12-3 or TRBV12-4 and TRBJ1-4; unclear D gene. Trimming pared 6 bases from V and 8 bases from J, leaving 19 bases between. The CDR3 has 15 amino acids. For the CDR3, the DNA is TGTGCCAGCAGGGATAGCCACGGATTGGGGGAAAAACTGTTTTTT. It yields the protein CASRDSHGLGEKLFF.

This chain joins TRBV5-1 and TRBJ2-4; D is uncertain. Germline lookup yields CDR1 SGHRS and CDR2 YFSETQ. This CDR3 contains 15 residues. The V end lost 0 bases, the J end lost 0 bases, and 7 bases lay between the germline ends. The DNA for the CDR3 is TGCGCCAGCAGCTTGGAGGCCCTAGCCAAAAACATTCAGTACTTC. Protein sequence: CASSLEALAKNIQYF.

The gene calls are TRBV20-1 and TRBJ2-7; TRBD1 or TRBD2 may be the D gene (5 bases each). Per the germline V gene, CDR1 is DFQATT and CDR2 is SNEGSKA (reference sequence). V was shortened by 0 bases and J by 5 bases, with 14 bases between the two germline ends. This CDR3 has 14 residues. This CDR3 is CSARDPYGTHEQYF. CDR3 DNA: TGCAGTGCTAGAGATCCTTACGGGACCCACGAGCAGTACTTC.

V usage is TRBV25-1 and J usage is TRBJ2-3; maybe TRBD2 (5 bases). The CDR3 has 13 residues. V lost 2 bases, J lost 7 bases, and 10 bases lay in between. CDR1 is MGHDK and CDR2 is SYGVNS in the germline V gene. CDR3 DNA: TGTGCCAGCAGTGAAAGCGGCGGGTATACGCAGTATTTT. This encodes CASSESGGYTQYF.

Only a few counts were recorded for this clonotype. One end of the junction is discordant with germline, which a read error may explain. The chain employs TRBV29-1 and TRBJ1-2, with no clear D. Germline assignment: CDR1 SQVTM and CDR2 ANQGSEA. The CDR3 totals 15 residues. CDR3 sequence: CGVEEEPHSNYGYTF. CDR3 in DNA: TGCGGCGTTGAAGAGGAGCCCCACTCTAACTATGGCTACACCTTC.

This clonotype showed up just a few times. V and J are TRBV20-1 and TRBJ2-5, with unresolved D. Deletions cut 2 bases from V and 3 bases from J, with 7 bases between. Germline V CDR1 and CDR2: DFQATT, SNEGSKA (reference sequence). The CDR3 length is 12 residues. The DNA for the CDR3 is TGCAGTGCTAGAATTTCGGAAGAGACCCAGTACTTC. It encodes CSARISEETQYF.

The genes are TRBV28 and TRBJ2-3; 9 bases are a match to TRBD2. CDR3 length: 16 amino acids. The V and J ends lost 6 bases and 2 bases, in that order; junction bases with no gene match: 9. Germline lookup yields CDR1 MDHEN and CDR2 SYDVKM. The DNA of the CDR3 is TGTGCCAGCAGCCGTGTGGCGGGAGGGGACACAGATACGCAGTATTTT. Its translation: CASSRVAGGDTDTQYF. The full variable domain, in which reference TRBV28 and TRBJ2-3 provide the parts outside the CDR3, is DVKVTQSSRYLVKRTGEKVFLECVQDMDHENMFWYRQDPGLGLRLIYFSYDVKMKEKGDIPEGYSVSREKKERFSLILESASTNQTSMYLCASSRVAGGDTDTQYFGPGTRLTVL.